These 32 T cell receptor beta chains originate from one sample sequenced in a study of shared clonotypes between healthy human individuals. The data were produced by immunoSEQ multiplex PCR, yet TCRdb's version contains in-frame clones alone and is incomplete. Among roughly 2.4 million clones listed, 90% to 96% were seen once. Sequenced: naive CD4+ T cells sorted from blood. Subset meaning: CD45RA+ positively selected. The receptors stem from a man between 18 and 29 years old in good health.

The rearrangement links TRBV6-1 to TRBJ1-2, with TRBD1 as a possible D gene (5 bases). The ends were cut back, 7 bases at V and 4 bases at J, with 16 bases in the middle. The CDR3 totals 14 residues. Germline V gives CDR1 MNHNS, CDR2 SASEGT. DNA of the CDR3: TGTGCCAGCATGAGCAGGGAGTTGGCCTATGGCTACACCTTC. It codes for CASMSRELAYGYTF.

V is TRBV30 and J is TRBJ1-1; 12 bases match TRBD1. There are 16 residues in the CDR3. Unmatched junction bases numbered 9, after V lost 2 bases and J lost 5 bases. Germline V gene lookup returns CDR1 GTSNPN and CDR2 SVGIG (reference sequence). CDR3 loop: CAWSYAGTGGSTEAFF. CDR3 in DNA: TGTGCCTGGAGTTATGCCGGGACAGGGGGCTCAACTGAAGCTTTCTTT. The full variable domain, in which reference TRBV30 and TRBJ1-1 provide the parts outside the CDR3, is SQTIHQWPATLVQPVGSPLSLECTVEGTSNPNLYWYRQAAGRGLQLLFYSVGIGQISSEVPQNLSASRPQDRQFILSSKKLLLSDSGFYLCAWSYAGTGGSTEAFFGQGTRLTVV.

In DNA, the CDR3 is TGTGCCAGCCACCGGCGGGGATACAATGAGCAGTTCTTC. Translated: CASHRRGYNEQFF. The chain is built from TRBV6-5 and TRBJ2-1; D might be TRBD2 (6 bases). Per germline, CDR1 MNHEY and CDR2 SVGAGI. This CDR3 is built from 13 residues. V lost 8 bases to trimming and J lost 4 bases, with 12 bases between them.

The chain employs TRBV19 and TRBJ1-2; D call uncertain. CDR1 is LNHDA, CDR2 SQIVND, per germline (reference sequence). V dropped 6 bases and J dropped 0 bases, with 8 bases sitting between them. The CDR3 has 13 amino acids. The CDR3 here is CASRMTANYGYTF. The CDR3 DNA sequence: TGTGCCAGTAGAATGACGGCTAACTATGGCTACACCTTC.

The rearrangement joins TRBV10-3 to TRBJ1-1, with D unresolved. Germline V gene sequence: CDR1 ENHRY, CDR2 SYGVKD. V lost 3 bases and J 1 base, leaving 12 bases between the germline ends. The CDR3 is 15 residues long. CDR3 DNA sequence: TGTGCCATCAGTGAAATCTACGGTAAGAACACTGAAGCTTTCTTT. Its translation: CAISEIYGKNTEAFF.

V gene TRBV28 combines with J gene TRBJ1-5; 8 nucleotides align to TRBD1. Trimming removed 6 bases from V and 2 bases from J; junction bases left unmatched: 6. The CDR3 has 15 amino acids. Germline V gives CDR1 MDHEN, CDR2 SYDVKM. CDR3 in DNA: TGTGCCAGCAGACCCCAGGGGGCGGGCAATCAGCCCCAGCATTTT. Its protein is CASRPQGAGNQPQHF. Together with reference TRBV28 and TRBJ1-5, the CDR3 gives the full variable domain: DVKVTQSSRYLVKRTGEKVFLECVQDMDHENMFWYRQDPGLGLRLIYFSYDVKMKEKGDIPEGYSVSREKKERFSLILESASTNQTSMYLCASRPQGAGNQPQHFGDGTRLSIL.

The J gene is TRBJ2-7, the V gene TRBV11-2, with TRBD2 identical over 11 bases. Germline V gives CDR1 SGHAT, CDR2 FQNNGV. The CDR3 runs 15 residues. V lost 3 bases, J lost 4 bases, and 5 bases stayed unmatched. Here the CDR3 reads CASSLTSGEGYEQYF. In DNA form, the CDR3 reads TGTGCCAGCAGCTTGACTAGCGGGGAGGGATACGAGCAGTACTTC.

This clone was observed once. The chain combines TRBV4-1 with TRBJ2-3, with D perhaps matching TRBD1 or TRBD2 (5 bases each). Trimming removed 1 base from V and 5 bases from J, with 19 bases in between. CDR1 and CDR2 (germline): MGHRA, YSYEKL. This CDR3 is built from 17 residues. CDR3 coding DNA: TGCGCCAGCAGCCAAGCCGTAGGGACCATTACTGGAGATACGCAGTATTTT. Protein sequence: CASSQAVGTITGDTQYF.

The chain couples TRBV27 to TRBJ1-6, with 8 bases aligning to TRBD1. Germline loops: CDR1 MNHEY, CDR2 SMNVEV (reference sequence). V was clipped by 2 bases and J by 9 bases; unmatched bases: 9. The CDR3 has 16 amino acids. The CDR3 nucleotides read TGTGCCAGCAGTTTAGACAGGGGTGTGAAGGTTTCACCCCTCCACTTT. It translates to CASSLDRGVKVSPLHF.

On this clone: This sample includes further DNA sequences coding for the same CDR3. The rearrangement joins TRBV7-9 to TRBJ2-1; TRBD2 matches 9 bases. Germline-derived CDR1 and CDR2 are SEHNR and FQNEAQ (reference sequence). V trimming: 3 bases; J trimming: 0 bases; junction bases outside the gene matches: 3. The CDR3 runs 16 residues. The DNA for the CDR3 is TGTGCCAGCAGCTTGAGCGGGAGGAGCTCCTACAATGAGCAGTTCTTC. It yields the protein CASSLSGRSSYNEQFF. The entire variable domain, with the rest obtained from reference TRBV7-9 and TRBJ2-1, is as follows: DTGVSQNPRHKITKRGQNVTFRCDPISEHNRLYWYRQTLGQGPEFLTYFQNEAQLEKSRLLSDRFSAERPKGSFSTLEIQRTEQGDSAMYLCASSLSGRSSYNEQFFGPGTRLTVL.

This rearrangement joins TRBV6-5 to TRBJ2-7; 10 nucleotides align to TRBD2. Germline loops: CDR1 MNHEY, CDR2 SVGAGI. The junction had 9 bases not matched to a gene; V was cut back by 0 bases and J by 7 bases. This CDR3 is 16 amino acids long. The CDR3 here is CASSYSSGTSVSEQYF. CDR3 DNA: TGTGCCAGCAGTTACTCCTCCGGGACTAGCGTTTCAGAGCAGTACTTC.

The chain links TRBV6-5 to TRBJ1-1; tentatively, D is TRBD1 (6 bases). Germline V lookup: CDR1 MNHEY, CDR2 SVGAGI. Trimming cost V 7 bases and J 5 bases, with 17 bases left between them. CDR3 size: 14 residues. CDR3 loop: CASNPGGARTEAFF. As DNA, the CDR3 is TGTGCCAGCAACCCTGGGGGGGCGCGGACTGAAGCTTTCTTT.

The rearrangement joins TRBV29-1 to TRBJ1-2; TRBD1 agrees at 8 bases. The CDR3 is made up of 13 amino acids. With V trimmed by 6 bases and J by 8 bases, 11 bases remained unmatched. From germline, CDR1 is SQVTM and CDR2 ANQGSEA. CDR3 in amino acids: CSVVGQGAEGYTF. CDR3 bases: TGCAGCGTCGTTGGCCAGGGGGCAGAAGGCTACACCTTC.

The rearrangement joins TRBV7-9 to TRBJ2-2; TRBD2 matches at 11 bases. V lost 5 bases and J lost 4; bases outside the gene matches: 3. Germline CDR1 reads SEHNR; CDR2 reads FQNEAQ (reference sequence). The CDR3 totals 15 residues. CDR3 sequence reads: CASSLLAGVTGELFF. The CDR3 coding sequence is TGTGCCAGCAGCCTACTAGCGGGGGTCACCGGGGAGCTGTTTTTT.

CDR3 in amino acids: CASSPPGGSGYGYTF. As DNA, the CDR3 is TGTGCCAGCTCACCACCGGGGGGGTCAGGCTATGGCTACACCTTC. This chain links TRBV18 with TRBJ1-2; TRBD1 is a possible D gene (5 bases). Trimming removed 0 bases at V and 4 bases at J, with 12 bases between. This CDR3 has 15 amino acids. The germline V gene has CDR1 KGHSH and CDR2 LQKENI.

The chain uses TRBV9 and TRBJ1-5; D is ambiguous. This CDR3 is built from 14 residues. Deletions cut 1 base from V and 4 bases from J, with 9 bases between. From germline, CDR1 is SGDLS and CDR2 YYNGEE. The CDR3 protein is CASSVSPWNQPQHF. For the CDR3, the DNA is TGTGCCAGCAGCGTATCCCCTTGGAATCAGCCCCAGCATTTT.

The chain joins TRBV6-1 to TRBJ2-1, with D hard to call. Germline-derived CDR1 and CDR2 are MNHNS and SASEGT. The CDR3 is 16 amino acids. With 2 bases removed from V and 4 bases from J, the gap between germline ends came to 15 bases. The CDR3 DNA reads TGTGCCAGCAGTGAAATAGGGCCCTGGGTTTACAATGAGCAGTTCTTC. It translates to CASSEIGPWVYNEQFF.

The count of this clone is one. This chain connects TRBV6-1 to TRBJ1-2, with D possibly being TRBD1 (5 bases). Between the trimmed V and J ends, which lost 7 bases and 7 bases, there was a span of 16 bases. The germline CDR1 and CDR2 sequences are MNHNS and SASEGT. The CDR3 extends over 13 amino acids. In nucleotides, the CDR3 is TGTGCCAGCACCTCACAGGAGGCGGTTGGCTACACCTTC. Translated, it gives CASTSQEAVGYTF.

The chain uses TRBV11-2 and TRBJ1-2; 8 bases are shared with TRBD1. The CDR3 is 15 residues long. CDR1 and CDR2 (germline): SGHAT, FQNNGV. V shed 0 bases and J 8 bases; nucleotides not matched to a gene: 8. The CDR3 region is CASSLDPTGVGGYTF. The DNA for the CDR3 is TGTGCCAGCAGCTTAGACCCGACAGGGGTGGGCGGCTACACCTTC.

The chain links TRBV5-1 to TRBJ2-3; D unresolved. The CDR3 is 13 residues long. Germline CDR1 SGHRS, CDR2 YFSETQ. V lost 3 bases and J 5 bases, leaving 10 bases between the germline ends. CDR3 bases: TGCGCCAGCAGCTCCGCTTTGGGAGATACGCAGTATTTT. This encodes CASSSALGDTQYF.

About this clone: This same CDR3 is encoded by further DNA sequences in the sample. The CDR3 bases are TGCGCCAGCAGCTTGAGTGAGGGCTACGAGCAGTACTTC. As protein: CASSLSEGYEQYF. The chain employs TRBV5-1 and TRBJ2-7, with D maybe TRBD2 (5 bases). CDR1 and CDR2 (germline): SGHRS, YFSETQ. This CDR3 contains 13 residues. V lost 1 base, J lost 3 bases, and 8 bases lay in between. The variable domain in full, completed from reference TRBV5-1 and TRBJ2-7, reads KAGVTQTPRYLIKTRGQQVTLSCSPISGHRSVSWYQQTPGQGLQFLFEYFSETQRNKGNFPGRFSGRQFSNSRSEMNVSTLELGDSALYLCASSLSEGYEQYFGPGTRLTVT.

This clone has only one observation. The chain uses TRBV5-1 and TRBJ1-1; D possibly corresponds to TRBD1 (6 bases). V dropped 4 bases and J dropped 5 bases, with 12 bases sitting between them. The CDR3 loop spans 13 amino acids. Per germline, CDR1 SGHRS and CDR2 YFSETQ. The CDR3 reads CASSIRGGTEAFF. DNA of the CDR3: TGCGCCAGCAGCATACGAGGGGGGACTGAAGCTTTCTTT.

For the CDR3, the DNA is TGCGCCAGCAGTGCCGGGACCGGGGGGCGAGAGACCCAGTACTTC. Its translation: CASSAGTGGRETQYF. V gene TRBV10-1 combines with J gene TRBJ2-5; D is perhaps TRBD2 (7 bases). CDR1 is WNHNN and CDR2 is SYGVQD in the germline V gene (reference sequence). The CDR3 has 15 residues. With 4 bases removed from V and 4 bases from J, the gap between germline ends came to 16 bases.

The chain carries TRBV7-9 and TRBJ1-6; TRBD1 matches 7 bases. Germline V lookup: CDR1 SEHNR, CDR2 FQNEAQ (reference sequence). V lost 4 bases, J lost 6 bases, and 6 bases stayed unmatched. This CDR3 is 15 amino acids long. CDR3 in amino acids: CASSSRQGTNSPLHF. CDR3 nucleotide sequence: TGTGCCAGCAGCTCCAGACAGGGCACTAATTCACCCCTCCACTTT. The entire variable domain, with the rest obtained from reference TRBV7-9 and TRBJ1-6, is as follows: DTGVSQNPRHKITKRGQNVTFRCDPISEHNRLYWYRQTLGQGPEFLTYFQNEAQLEKSRLLSDRFSAERPKGSFSTLEIQRTEQGDSAMYLCASSSRQGTNSPLHFGNGTRLTVT.

This chain links TRBV5-1 with TRBJ2-7, with D perhaps TRBD2 (6 bases). V lost 0 bases and J lost 0, with 10 bases in between. CDR3 size: 15 residues. CDR1 and CDR2 from the germline V gene are SGHRS and YFSETQ. The DNA of the CDR3 is TGCGCCAGCAGCTTGGGACTAGGCAGCTCCTACGAGCAGTACTTC. Protein product: CASSLGLGSSYEQYF.

This sequence joins TRBV7-6 and TRBJ2-1, with D tentatively TRBD1 or TRBD2 (5 bases each). Germline CDR1 SGHVS, CDR2 FNYEAQ. This CDR3 has 12 amino acids. The V end was cut by 7 bases, the J end by 10 bases, with 14 bases between. CDR3 sequence reads: CASTSPGQEQFF. CDR3 nucleotide sequence: TGTGCCAGCACCAGCCCGGGGCAAGAGCAGTTCTTC. The entire variable domain, with the rest obtained from reference TRBV7-6 and TRBJ2-1, is as follows: GAGVSQSPRYKVTKRGQDVALRCDPISGHVSLYWYRQALGQGPEFLTYFNYEAQQDKSGLPNDRFSAERPEGSISTLTIQRTEQRDSAMYRCASTSPGQEQFFGPGTRLTVL.

This rearrangement joins TRBV4-1 to TRBJ2-7, with 10 bases fitting TRBD2. The CDR3 contains 16 residues. Germline CDR1 reads MGHRA; CDR2 reads YSYEKL. Trimming cost V 4 bases and J 7 bases; bases outside gene matches: 13. The CDR3 region is CASSRIPGLAIYEQYF. In DNA form, the CDR3 reads TGCGCCAGCAGCCGCATACCGGGACTAGCGATTTATGAGCAGTACTTC.

This chain uses TRBV18 with TRBJ2-3; possibly TRBD1 or TRBD2 for D (5 bases each). This CDR3 has 15 amino acids. CDR1 is KGHSH and CDR2 is LQKENI in the germline V gene. Trimming pared 2 bases from V and 2 bases from J, leaving 11 bases between. CDR3 loop: CASSPIGTDTDTQYF. CDR3 sequence (DNA): TGTGCCAGCTCACCAATAGGGACGGACACAGATACGCAGTATTTT.

This chain uses TRBV6-1 with TRBJ2-1, with 12 nucleotides matching TRBD1. This CDR3 region has 18 residues. The germline CDR1 and CDR2 sequences are MNHNS and SASEGT. J gave up 9 bases and V 3 bases, and 15 bases lay outside the gene matches. CDR3 coding DNA: TGTGCCAGCAGTGATCCCCTCGTCTTGGGACAGGGGGCCCTTGAGCAGTTCTTC. Translated, it gives CASSDPLVLGQGALEQFF.

The CDR3 coding sequence is TGCGCCAGCAGCGGGGGACAGGCGGACTCTGGGGCCAACGTCCTGACTTTC. Its protein is CASSGGQADSGANVLTF. The gene calls are TRBV5-1 and TRBJ2-6, with 8 bases identical to TRBD1. J gave up 0 bases and V 4 bases, and 6 bases lay outside the gene matches. CDR3 size: 17 residues. The germline gives CDR1 SGHRS, CDR2 YFSETQ.

The rearrangement joins TRBV4-1 to TRBJ2-7; 8 bases line up with TRBD2. CDR1 MGHRA and CDR2 YSYEKL come from the germline V gene. The V and J ends lost 9 bases and 0 bases, in that order; junction bases with no gene match: 16. The CDR3 is made up of 17 amino acids. The CDR3 DNA is TGCGCCAGAGAACCTCGGGGTAGCGGGATCATCTCCTACGAGCAGTACTTC. It yields the protein CAREPRGSGIISYEQYF.

The V and J genes are TRBV4-1 and TRBJ2-1; TRBD2 aligns across 10 bases. J lost 4 bases, V lost 3 bases, and 6 bases had no gene match. The CDR3 has 16 amino acids. In germline, CDR1 is MGHRA, CDR2 YSYEKL. The CDR3 region is CASSQIAGGQYNEQFF. The CDR3 coding sequence is TGCGCCAGCAGCCAGATAGCGGGGGGCCAGTACAATGAGCAGTTCTTC.